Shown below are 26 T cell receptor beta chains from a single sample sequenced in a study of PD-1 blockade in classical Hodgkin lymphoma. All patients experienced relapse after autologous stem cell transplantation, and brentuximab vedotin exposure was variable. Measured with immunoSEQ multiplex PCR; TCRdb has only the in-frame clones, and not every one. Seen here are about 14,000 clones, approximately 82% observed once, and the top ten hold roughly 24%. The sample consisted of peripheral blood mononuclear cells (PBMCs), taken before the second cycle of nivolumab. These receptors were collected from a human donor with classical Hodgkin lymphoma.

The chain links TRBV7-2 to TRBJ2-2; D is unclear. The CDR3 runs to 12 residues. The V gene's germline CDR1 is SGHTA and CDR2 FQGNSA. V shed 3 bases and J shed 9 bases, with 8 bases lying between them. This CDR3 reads CASSFMGWELFF. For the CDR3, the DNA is TGTGCCAGCAGCTTTATGGGCTGGGAGCTGTTTTTT.

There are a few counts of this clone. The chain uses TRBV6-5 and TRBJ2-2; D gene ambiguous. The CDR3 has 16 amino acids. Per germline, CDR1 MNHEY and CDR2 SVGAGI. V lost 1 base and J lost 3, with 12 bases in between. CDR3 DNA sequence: TGTGCCAGCAGTTACTGGAAAGCGTCGTACACCGGGGAGCTGTTTTTT. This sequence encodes CASSYWKASYTGELFF.

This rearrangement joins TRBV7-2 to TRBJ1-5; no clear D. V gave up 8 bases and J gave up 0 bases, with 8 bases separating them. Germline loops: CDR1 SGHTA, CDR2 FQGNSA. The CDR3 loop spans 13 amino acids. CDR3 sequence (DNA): TGTGCCAGCGGGTCCCATAGCAATCAGCCCCAGCATTTT. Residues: CASGSHSNQPQHF.

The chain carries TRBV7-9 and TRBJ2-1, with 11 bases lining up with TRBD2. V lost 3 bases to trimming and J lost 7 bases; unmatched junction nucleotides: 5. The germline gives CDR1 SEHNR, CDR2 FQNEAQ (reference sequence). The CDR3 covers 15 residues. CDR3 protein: CASSFSGGALNEQFF. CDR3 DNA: TGTGCCAGCAGCTTTAGCGGGGGGGCACTGAATGAGCAGTTCTTC.

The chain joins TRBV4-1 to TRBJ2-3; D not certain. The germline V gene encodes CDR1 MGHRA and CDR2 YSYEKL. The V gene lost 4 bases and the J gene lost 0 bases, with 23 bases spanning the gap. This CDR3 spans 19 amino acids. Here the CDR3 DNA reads TGCGCCAGCAGCCCACAACCGGGTGGGAAGCCGGAGAGCACAGATACGCAGTATTTT. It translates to CASSPQPGGKPESTDTQYF.

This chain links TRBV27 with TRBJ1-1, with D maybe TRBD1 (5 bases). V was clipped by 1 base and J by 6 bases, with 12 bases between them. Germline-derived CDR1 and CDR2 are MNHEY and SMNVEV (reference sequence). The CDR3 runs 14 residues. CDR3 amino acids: CASSLYPGQSEAFF. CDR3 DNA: TGTGCCAGCAGTTTATACCCCGGACAATCTGAAGCTTTCTTT.

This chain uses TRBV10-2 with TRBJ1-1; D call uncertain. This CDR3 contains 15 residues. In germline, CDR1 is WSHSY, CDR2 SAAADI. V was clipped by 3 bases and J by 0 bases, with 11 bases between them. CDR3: CASSDQYSMNTEAFF. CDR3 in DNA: TGCGCCAGCAGTGATCAGTACTCTATGAACACTGAAGCTTTCTTT.

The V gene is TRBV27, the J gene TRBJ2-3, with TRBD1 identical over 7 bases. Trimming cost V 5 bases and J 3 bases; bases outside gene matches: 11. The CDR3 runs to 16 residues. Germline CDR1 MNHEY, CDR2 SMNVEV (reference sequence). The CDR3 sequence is CASSVLTSGGTDTQYF. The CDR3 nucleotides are TGTGCCAGCAGTGTCCTAACGTCAGGGGGTACAGATACGCAGTATTTT.

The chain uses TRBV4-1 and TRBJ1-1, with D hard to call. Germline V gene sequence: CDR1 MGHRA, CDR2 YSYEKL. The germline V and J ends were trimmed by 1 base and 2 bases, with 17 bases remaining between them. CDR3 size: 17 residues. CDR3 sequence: CASSQGSYLKRNTEAFF. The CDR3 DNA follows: TGCGCCAGCAGCCAAGGCTCTTACTTGAAGAGAAACACTGAAGCTTTCTTT.

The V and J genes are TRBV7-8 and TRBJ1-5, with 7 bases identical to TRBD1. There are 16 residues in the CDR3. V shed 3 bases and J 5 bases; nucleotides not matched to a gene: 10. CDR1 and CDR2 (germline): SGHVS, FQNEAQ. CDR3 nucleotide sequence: TGTGCCAGCAGCTTCGGGGGGGACAGACGATATCAGCCCCAGCATTTT. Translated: CASSFGGDRRYQPQHF.

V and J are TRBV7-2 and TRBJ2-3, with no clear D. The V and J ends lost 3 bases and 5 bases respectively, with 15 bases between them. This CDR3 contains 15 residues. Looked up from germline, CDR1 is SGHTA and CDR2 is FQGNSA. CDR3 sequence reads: CASSFSLGFKDTQYF. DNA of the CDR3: TGTGCCAGCAGCTTCTCTCTCGGGTTTAAAGATACGCAGTATTTT.

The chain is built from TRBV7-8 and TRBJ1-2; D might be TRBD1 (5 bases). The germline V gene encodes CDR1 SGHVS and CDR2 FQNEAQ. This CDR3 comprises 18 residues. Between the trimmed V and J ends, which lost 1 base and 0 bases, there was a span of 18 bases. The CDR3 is CASSLEWKGQGTNYGYTF. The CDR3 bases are TGTGCCAGCAGCTTAGAATGGAAAGGGCAGGGAACTAACTATGGCTACACCTTC.

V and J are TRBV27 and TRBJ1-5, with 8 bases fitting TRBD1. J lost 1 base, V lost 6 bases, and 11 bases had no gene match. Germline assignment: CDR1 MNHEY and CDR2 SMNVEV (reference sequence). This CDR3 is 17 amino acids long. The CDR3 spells CASSPRTGFESNQPQHF. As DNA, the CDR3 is TGTGCCAGCAGCCCCCGGACAGGGTTTGAGAGCAATCAGCCCCAGCATTTT.

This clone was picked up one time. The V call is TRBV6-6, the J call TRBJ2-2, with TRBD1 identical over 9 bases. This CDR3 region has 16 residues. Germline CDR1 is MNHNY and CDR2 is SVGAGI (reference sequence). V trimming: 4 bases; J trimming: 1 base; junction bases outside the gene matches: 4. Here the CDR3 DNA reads TGTGCCAGCAGTTCGAGACAGGGGGTGAACACCGGGGAGCTGTTTTTT. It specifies CASSSRQGVNTGELFF.

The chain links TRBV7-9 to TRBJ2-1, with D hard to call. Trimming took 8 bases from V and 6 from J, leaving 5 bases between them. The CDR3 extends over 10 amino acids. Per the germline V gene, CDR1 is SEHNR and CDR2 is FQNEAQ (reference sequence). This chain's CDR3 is CASLGNEQFF. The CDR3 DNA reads TGTGCCAGCCTAGGCAATGAGCAGTTCTTC.

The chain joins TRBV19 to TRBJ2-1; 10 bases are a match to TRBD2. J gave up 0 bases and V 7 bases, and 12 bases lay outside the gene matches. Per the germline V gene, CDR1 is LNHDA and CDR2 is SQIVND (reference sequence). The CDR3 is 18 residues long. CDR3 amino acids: CASKGNSAGGHSYNEQFF. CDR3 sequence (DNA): TGTGCCAGTAAGGGGAATTCAGCGGGGGGGCACTCCTACAATGAGCAGTTCTTC.

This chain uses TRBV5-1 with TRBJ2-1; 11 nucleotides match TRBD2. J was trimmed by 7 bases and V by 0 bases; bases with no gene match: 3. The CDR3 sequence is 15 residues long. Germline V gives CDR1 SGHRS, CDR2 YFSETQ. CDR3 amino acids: CASSLVVAGGNEQFF. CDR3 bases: TGCGCCAGCAGCTTGGTGGTAGCGGGGGGGAATGAGCAGTTCTTC.

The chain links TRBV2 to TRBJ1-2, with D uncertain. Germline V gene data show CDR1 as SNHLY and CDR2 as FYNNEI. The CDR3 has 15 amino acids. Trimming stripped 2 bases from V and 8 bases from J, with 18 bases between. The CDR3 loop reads CASSEMQRHFRGYTF. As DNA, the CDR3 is TGTGCCAGCAGTGAAATGCAGCGTCATTTCAGAGGCTACACCTTC.

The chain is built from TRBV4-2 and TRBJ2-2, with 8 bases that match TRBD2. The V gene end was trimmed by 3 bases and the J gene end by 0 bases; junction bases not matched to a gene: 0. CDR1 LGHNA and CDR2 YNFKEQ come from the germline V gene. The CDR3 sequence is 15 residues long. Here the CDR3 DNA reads TGTGCCAGCAGCCAGGGACTAGCGAACACCGGGGAGCTGTTTTTT. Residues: CASSQGLANTGELFF.

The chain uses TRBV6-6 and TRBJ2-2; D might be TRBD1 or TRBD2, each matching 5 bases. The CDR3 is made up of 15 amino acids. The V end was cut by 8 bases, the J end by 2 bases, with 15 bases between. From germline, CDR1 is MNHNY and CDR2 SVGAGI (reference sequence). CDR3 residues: CASRDPRANTGELFF. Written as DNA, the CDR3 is TGTGCCAGCCGGGACCCCCGGGCCAACACCGGGGAGCTGTTTTTT.

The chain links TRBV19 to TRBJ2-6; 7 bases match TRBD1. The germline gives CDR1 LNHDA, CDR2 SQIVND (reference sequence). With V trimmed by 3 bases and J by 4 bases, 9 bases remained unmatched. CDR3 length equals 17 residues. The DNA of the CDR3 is TGTGCCAGTAGTATTATTTACAGGGGCTCCGGGGCCAACGTCCTGACTTTC. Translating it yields CASSIIYRGSGANVLTF.

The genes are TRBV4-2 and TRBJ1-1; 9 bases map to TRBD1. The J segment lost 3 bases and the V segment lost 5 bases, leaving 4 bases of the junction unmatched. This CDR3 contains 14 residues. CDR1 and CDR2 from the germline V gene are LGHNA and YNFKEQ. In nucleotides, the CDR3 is TGTGCCAGCAGCTATCGACAGGGGGACACTGAAGCTTTCTTT. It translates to CASSYRQGDTEAFF.

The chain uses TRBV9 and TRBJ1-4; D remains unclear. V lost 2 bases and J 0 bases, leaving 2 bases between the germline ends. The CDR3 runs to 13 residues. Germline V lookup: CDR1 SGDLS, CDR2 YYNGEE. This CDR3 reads CASSVTTNEKLFF. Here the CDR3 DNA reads TGTGCCAGCAGCGTGACAACTAATGAAAAACTGTTTTTT.

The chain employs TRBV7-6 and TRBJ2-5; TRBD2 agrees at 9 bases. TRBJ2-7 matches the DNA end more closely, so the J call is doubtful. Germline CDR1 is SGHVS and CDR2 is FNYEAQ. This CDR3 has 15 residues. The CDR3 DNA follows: TGTGCCAGCAGCAGTAGCGGGGGTCCCTCCTACGAGCAGTACTTC. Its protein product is CASSSSGGPSYEQYF.

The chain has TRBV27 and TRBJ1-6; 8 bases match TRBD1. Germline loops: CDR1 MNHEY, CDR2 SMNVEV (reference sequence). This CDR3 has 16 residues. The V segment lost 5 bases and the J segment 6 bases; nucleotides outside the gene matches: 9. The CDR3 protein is CASSLSQGASNSPLHF. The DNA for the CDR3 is TGTGCCAGCAGTCTTTCCCAGGGGGCGAGTAATTCACCCCTCCACTTT.

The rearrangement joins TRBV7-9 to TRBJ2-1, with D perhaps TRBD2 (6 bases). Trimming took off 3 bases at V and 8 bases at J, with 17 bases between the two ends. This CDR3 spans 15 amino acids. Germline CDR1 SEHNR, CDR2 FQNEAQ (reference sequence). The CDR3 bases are TGTGCCAGCAGCTTCCCCGGGACTCCCTTGGATGAGCAGTTCTTC. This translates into CASSFPGTPLDEQFF.